The rows below give T cell receptor beta chains drawn from one sample of a study of blood T cell repertoires in COVID-19. Measured with immunoSEQ multiplex PCR; TCRdb has only the in-frame clones, and not every one. Of roughly 170,000 clones in the sample, almost 80% were seen once. Sample: PBMCs or T cells enriched from blood (not recorded which). Every receptor here comes from a woman in her fifties or sixties who had recovered from COVID-19. The CDR3 runs from the conserved cysteine through the conserved F or W. A D gene is named only where the DNA matches it firmly. Only some rows state a clone size, as once, few, many or a class for expanded clones.

17	NA	NA	TRBV23-1	TRBJ2-3	CASSQLPRTSLTDTQYF	TGCGCCAGCAGTCAACTCCCTAGGACATCCCTCACAGATACGCAGTATTTT
14	NA	NA	TRBV19	TRBJ1-4	CASSIEGLGEKLFF	TGTGCCAGTAGTATTGAGGGATTGGGAGAAAAACTGTTTTTT
13	NA	NA	TRBV10-3	TRBJ1-3	CAIAAAHGNTIYF	TGTGCCATCGCGGCGGCGCATGGAAACACCATATATTTT
16	NA	TRBD2	TRBV2	TRBJ2-1	CASRWQTGTSGNEQFF	TGTGCCAGCAGATGGCAGACCGGGACTAGCGGGAATGAGCAGTTCTTC
16	NA	NA	TRBV7-9	TRBJ1-6	CASSLRGGLKGSPLHF	TGTGCCAGCAGCTTAAGGGGTGGCCTCAAGGGATCACCCCTCCACTTT
15	NA	NA	TRBV5-1	TRBJ1-2	CASTAAGGINYGYTF	TGCGCCAGCACCGCCGCGGGAGGGATTAACTATGGCTACACCTTC
17	NA	TRBD2	TRBV30	TRBJ2-3	CAWGEGGTSALGDTQYF	TGTGCCTGGGGTGAGGGTGGGACTAGCGCCCTGGGGGATACGCAGTATTTT
11	NA	NA	TRBV18	TRBJ2-7	CASSSGYEQYF	TGTGCCAGCTCATCCGGCTACGAGCAGTACTTC
14	few	TRBD1	TRBV19	TRBJ2-1	CASRRQGIMDEQFF	TGTGCCAGTAGAAGACAGGGGATTATGGATGAGCAGTTCTTC
13	NA	TRBD1	TRBV5-1	TRBJ2-7	CASSWSGGGEQYF	TGCGCCAGCAGCTGGTCAGGGGGCGGTGAGCAGTACTTC
15	NA	NA	TRBV15	TRBJ1-3	CATSRDQDSGNTIYF	TGTGCCACCAGCAGAGATCAGGATTCTGGAAACACCATATATTTT
16	many	NA	TRBV5-4	TRBJ1-6	CASSLRAGAGNSPLHF	TGTGCCAGCAGCCTCCGTGCCGGGGCGGGAAATTCACCCCTCCACTTT
16	NA	NA	TRBV21-1	TRBJ2-6	CASSAPRQSGANVLTF	TGTGCCAGCAGCGCGCCCCGACAATCTGGGGCCAACGTCCTGACTTTC
13	NA	NA	TRBV3-1/TRBV3-2	TRBJ1-1	CASSQDLIGAGFF	TGTGCCAGCAGCCAAGATTTGATAGGGGCAGGTTTCTTT
17	few	TRBD1	TRBV4-1	TRBJ1-4	CASSQDGRTGRIEKLFF	TGCGCCAGCAGCCAAGATGGCCGGACAGGGCGAATTGAAAAACTGTTTTTT
16	NA	TRBD2	TRBV5-1	TRBJ2-6	CASSISGRSGANVLTF	TGCGCCAGCAGCATTAGCGGGAGGTCTGGGGCCAACGTCCTGACTTTC
17	NA	NA	TRBV11-2	TRBJ2-6	CASSLGGGGSGANVLTF	TGTGCCAGCAGCTTGGGAGGGGGAGGCTCTGGGGCCAACGTCCTGACTTTC
15	NA	NA	TRBV5-5	TRBJ2-1	CASSLASQVENEQFF	TGTGCCAGCAGCTTGGCTAGCCAGGTGGAGAATGAGCAGTTCTTC
13	NA	NA	TRBV12-3/TRBV12-4	TRBJ2-2	CATADRNTGELFF	TGTGCCACCGCTGACAGGAACACCGGGGAGCTGTTTTTT
16	few	NA	TRBV6-1	TRBJ1-4	CASSANRVDMDEKLFF	TGTGCCAGCAGTGCAAACAGGGTGGACATGGATGAAAAACTGTTTTTT
16	NA	TRBD1	TRBV5-5	TRBJ1-2	CASSRTGGQGFYGYTF	TGTGCCAGCAGCCGCACCGGGGGACAGGGATTTTATGGCTACACCTTC
17	NA	TRBD2	TRBV4-2	TRBJ2-3	CASSQDWSGRGADTQYF	TGTGCCAGCAGCCAAGATTGGTCCGGGAGGGGCGCAGATACGCAGTATTTT
13	NA	NA	TRBV18	TRBJ1-6	CASTWRDNSPLHF	TGTGCCAGCACTTGGAGGGATAATTCACCCCTCCACTTT
11	few	TRBD2	TRBV7-9	TRBJ2-7	CASLGAGAKYF	TGTGCCAGCTTAGGAGCGGGAGCAAAGTACTTC
14	NA	NA	TRBV6-1	TRBJ1-5	CASSEASYNQPQHF	TGTGCCAGCAGTGAAGCTTCTTACAATCAGCCCCAGCATTTT
13	NA	NA	TRBV2	TRBJ2-1	CASSEAGVAEQFF	TGTGCCAGCAGTGAAGCGGGCGTGGCCGAGCAGTTCTTC
13	NA	NA	TRBV6-5	TRBJ2-1	CASSYGQGNEQFF	TGTGCCAGCAGTTACGGTCAGGGGAATGAGCAGTTCTTC
12	NA	TRBD1	TRBV2	TRBJ1-2	CARGTRGNGYTF	TGTGCCAGAGGAACCAGGGGGAATGGCTACACCTTC
14	NA	NA	TRBV3-1/TRBV3-2	TRBJ1-1	CASSIRGGDTEAFF	TGTGCCAGCAGCATTAGAGGGGGAGACACTGAAGCTTTCTTT
12	NA	NA	TRBV10-3	TRBJ2-7	CAVSQEPYEQYF	TGTGCCGTATCACAGGAGCCCTACGAGCAGTACTTC
16	NA	NA	TRBV28	TRBJ2-1	CASCSVGSETYNEQFF	TGTGCCAGCTGCTCCGTAGGGAGCGAAACCTACAATGAGCAGTTCTTC
15	NA	NA	TRBV6-4	TRBJ2-1	CASITGTGPANEQFF	TGTGCCAGCATCACGGGAACAGGGCCGGCCAATGAGCAGTTCTTC
13	NA	NA	TRBV14	TRBJ1-2	CASSQAYNYGYTF	TGTGCCAGCAGCCAAGCGTATAACTATGGCTACACCTTC
14	few	NA	TRBV28	TRBJ2-4	CAVKGLGAKNIQYF	TGTGCCGTCAAGGGACTTGGAGCCAAAAACATTCAGTACTTC
15	NA	TRBD1	TRBV19	TRBJ2-1	CASSATGQGGSEQFF	TGTGCCAGTAGTGCCACTGGACAGGGGGGTAGTGAGCAGTTCTTC
13	NA	NA	TRBV18	TRBJ1-2	CASSGGADYGYTF	TGTGCCAGCTCAGGGGGCGCGGACTATGGCTACACCTTC
15	NA	TRBD1	TRBV7-8	TRBJ1-5	CASTPGQGSSQPQHF	TGTGCCAGCACCCCGGGACAGGGATCCAGTCAGCCCCAGCATTTT
14	few	NA	TRBV2	TRBJ1-5	CASSVDSRNQPQHF	TGTGCCAGCAGTGTGGACAGTCGCAATCAGCCCCAGCATTTT
13	NA	TRBD1	TRBV7-8	TRBJ1-5	CASSRDRGQPQHF	TGTGCCAGCAGCCGGGACAGGGGGCAGCCCCAGCATTTT
13	NA	TRBD1	TRBV20-1	TRBJ1-4	CSASTGGREKLFF	TGCAGTGCTAGTACAGGGGGAAGAGAAAAACTGTTTTTT
11	NA	NA	TRBV5-1	TRBJ1-1	CASSISHEAFF	TGCGCCAGCAGCATATCACATGAAGCTTTCTTT
21	few	TRBD2	TRBV3-1/TRBV3-2	TRBJ2-1	CASSPRTSGSLRGSSYNEQFF	TGTGCCAGCAGCCCCCGGACTAGCGGGAGCTTAAGGGGTAGCTCCTACAATGAGCAGTTCTTC